Each of the 15 T cell receptor beta chains below was sequenced from the same sample in a study of beta chain features in type 1 diabetes. These receptors have no known antigen. Reverse transcribing all isolated RNA meant expressed TCRB transcripts were sequenced. Measured with immunoSEQ multiplex PCR; TCRdb has only the in-frame clones, and not every one. Of a few hundred thousand clones in the sample, around 10% were seen once. Study-level results: A moderate, significant TCRB CDR3 shortening appeared in type 1 diabetes across four CD4+ subsets.

Sequenced material: central memory CD4+ T cells from blood. The receptor source for this set is a man younger than 40 with type 1 diabetes.

The V gene is TRBV2, the J gene TRBJ2-7; tentative D call: TRBD2 (5 bases). This CDR3 region has 14 residues. V shed 4 bases and J shed 4 bases, with 14 bases lying between them. The germline CDR1 and CDR2 sequences are SNHLY and FYNNEI. In DNA, the CDR3 is TGTGCCAGCAGTGTAGCGCCCTTAGGGTACGAGCAGTACTTC. Translated, it gives CASSVAPLGYEQYF. The full variable domain, completed using reference TRBV2 and TRBJ2-7, is EPEVTQTPSHQVTQMGQEVILRCVPISNHLYFYWYRQILGQKVEFLVSFYNNEISEKSEIFDDQFSVERPDGSNFTLKIRSTKLEDSAMYFCASSVAPLGYEQYFGPGTRLTVT.

The chain couples TRBV6-6 to TRBJ1-1, with D unclear. From germline, CDR1 is MNHNY and CDR2 SVGAGI (reference sequence). The CDR3 has 12 amino acids. The germline V and J ends were trimmed by 5 bases and 4 bases, with 8 bases remaining between them. The CDR3 nucleotides are TGTGCCAGCAGTGTTATGACCACTGAAGCTTTCTTT. Its translation is CASSVMTTEAFF.

The table lists this clone with a few counts. V is TRBV10-3 and J is TRBJ1-3; D unclear. Trimming shortened V by 3 bases and J by 0 bases, and 9 bases separated the two germline ends. Germline CDR1 ENHRY, CDR2 SYGVKD. The CDR3 is made up of 15 amino acids. The CDR3 here is CAISEELSSGNTIYF. CDR3 DNA: TGTGCCATCAGTGAAGAGCTCTCCTCTGGAAACACCATATATTTT.

V usage is TRBV27 and J usage is TRBJ1-2; TRBD1 matches at 7 bases. The V segment lost 7 bases and the J segment 5 bases; nucleotides outside the gene matches: 7. This CDR3 region has 13 residues. The germline V gene encodes CDR1 MNHEY and CDR2 SMNVEV (reference sequence). Here the CDR3 DNA reads TGTGCCAGCAAAGGACAGGAGGATTATGGCTACACCTTC. Translated: CASKGQEDYGYTF.

This clone was counted ten times or more. The rearrangement uses TRBV23-1 and TRBJ2-1, with TRBD2 identical over 14 bases. TRBV23-1 has ORF status, its function being uncertain. The CDR3 is 17 residues long. The V segment lost 0 bases and the J segment 7 bases; nucleotides outside the gene matches: 5. CDR3 amino acids: CASSQSTGTSGRNEQFF. For the CDR3, the DNA is TGCGCCAGCAGTCAATCAACCGGGACTAGCGGGAGAAATGAGCAGTTCTTC.

V usage is TRBV7-9 and J usage is TRBJ1-2; 7 nucleotides align to TRBD1. Germline V lookup: CDR1 SEHNR, CDR2 FQNEAQ (reference sequence). With 5 bases clipped from V and 8 bases from J, the junction kept 14 bases outside the gene matches. The CDR3 has 15 residues. DNA for the CDR3: TGTGCCAGCAGCCCACAAGGGACAGTGGAAATCGGCTACACCTTC. Translation: CASSPQGTVEIGYTF.

The genes are TRBV28 and TRBJ2-3, with TRBD1 matching over 7 bases. CDR3 length equals 12 residues. The V gene's germline CDR1 is MDHEN and CDR2 SYDVKM. Unmatched junction bases numbered 8, after V lost 6 bases and J lost 11 bases. This chain's CDR3 is CASSLNRGKQYF. CDR3 DNA: TGTGCCAGCAGCTTAAACAGGGGAAAGCAGTATTTT.

The rearrangement uses TRBV6-6 and TRBJ2-7; D call uncertain. V lost 6 bases to trimming and J lost 2 bases, with 17 bases between them. This CDR3 is built from 15 residues. Germline-derived CDR1 and CDR2 are MNHNY and SVGAGI (reference sequence). The CDR3 DNA sequence: TGTGCCAGCAGCCAACCTGGTTTTGGTGCCTACGAGCAGTACTTC. It specifies CASSQPGFGAYEQYF.

This clone was detected many times. The J gene is TRBJ2-1, the V gene TRBV10-3; D gene ambiguous. V was shortened by 3 bases and J by 5 bases, with 8 bases between the two germline ends. The CDR3 has 13 amino acids. CDR1 and CDR2 from the germline V gene are ENHRY and SYGVKD. CDR3 in amino acids: CAISDSRNNEQFF. DNA of the CDR3: TGTGCCATCAGTGATTCTAGAAACAATGAGCAGTTCTTC.

Only a few counts were recorded for this clone. This chain joins TRBV19 and TRBJ1-1; D is uncertain. V shed 5 bases and J shed 1 base, with 14 bases lying between them. The CDR3 sequence is 15 residues long. Germline V lookup: CDR1 LNHDA, CDR2 SQIVND (reference sequence). This CDR3 reads CASSPHPTQNTEAFF. CDR3 sequence (DNA): TGTGCCAGTAGTCCTCACCCCACACAGAACACTGAAGCTTTCTTT. Full variable domain (outside the CDR3, taken from reference TRBV19 and TRBJ1-1): DGGITQSPKYLFRKEGQNVTLSCEQNLNHDAMYWYRQDPGQGLRLIYYSQIVNDFQKGDIAEGYSVSREKKESFPLTVTSAQKNPTAFYLCASSPHPTQNTEAFFGQGTRLTVV.

This clone has a handful of counts. The gene calls are TRBV11-2 and TRBJ2-1; a possible D gene is TRBD2 (6 bases). Germline loops: CDR1 SGHAT, CDR2 FQNNGV. V was clipped by 6 bases and J by 4 bases, with 19 bases between them. The CDR3 has 16 residues. CDR3: CASRRRSGVVYNEQFF. DNA for the CDR3: TGTGCCAGCAGACGTCGGTCGGGGGTTGTATACAATGAGCAGTTCTTC.

The V and J genes are TRBV7-9 and TRBJ2-2; 7 bases agree with TRBD1. Germline CDR1 is SEHNR and CDR2 is FQNEAQ (reference sequence). V was clipped by 2 bases and J by 6 bases; unmatched bases: 6. The CDR3 totals 15 residues. The CDR3 bases are TGTGCCAGCAGCTTACAGGGGGTAATGGCCGGGGAGCTGTTTTTT. This encodes CASSLQGVMAGELFF.

This sequence joins TRBV9 and TRBJ1-1; 9 bases line up with TRBD1. This CDR3 comprises 19 residues. Germline CDR1 reads SGDLS; CDR2 reads YYNGEE. V dropped 2 bases and J dropped 1; count of bases not matched to a gene: 15. This CDR3 is CASSVSSELLTGGNTEAFF. The CDR3 DNA reads TGTGCCAGCAGCGTCAGCTCGGAACTACTGACAGGGGGGAACACTGAAGCTTTCTTT.

This clone was observed many times. The V call is TRBV5-4, the J call TRBJ2-1; weak D call: TRBD2 (6 bases). The V end lost 3 bases, the J end lost 1 base, and 14 bases lay between the germline ends. The CDR3 runs to 16 residues. The germline CDR1 and CDR2 sequences are SGHNT and YYREEE (reference sequence). This CDR3 reads CASSWDFSTSYNEQFF. The CDR3 DNA sequence: TGTGCCAGCAGCTGGGACTTTTCCACATCCTACAATGAGCAGTTCTTC. Variable domain in full (rest from reference TRBV5-4 and TRBJ2-1): ETGVTQSPTHLIKTRGQQVTLRCSSQSGHNTVSWYQQALGQGPQFIFQYYREEENGRGNFPPRFSGLQFPNYSSELNVNALELDDSALYLCASSWDFSTSYNEQFFGPGTRLTVL.

This clone came up a few times. The rearrangement links TRBV11-2 to TRBJ2-7; D may be TRBD1 or TRBD2 (5 bases each). The CDR3 consists of 15 residues. Trimming took 4 bases from V and 0 from J, leaving 13 bases between them. CDR1 is SGHAT, CDR2 FQNNGV, per germline. The CDR3 DNA reads as TGTGCCAGCAGCTCCGGGACCTCTTACTCCTACGAGCAGTACTTC. Residues: CASSSGTSYSYEQYF.